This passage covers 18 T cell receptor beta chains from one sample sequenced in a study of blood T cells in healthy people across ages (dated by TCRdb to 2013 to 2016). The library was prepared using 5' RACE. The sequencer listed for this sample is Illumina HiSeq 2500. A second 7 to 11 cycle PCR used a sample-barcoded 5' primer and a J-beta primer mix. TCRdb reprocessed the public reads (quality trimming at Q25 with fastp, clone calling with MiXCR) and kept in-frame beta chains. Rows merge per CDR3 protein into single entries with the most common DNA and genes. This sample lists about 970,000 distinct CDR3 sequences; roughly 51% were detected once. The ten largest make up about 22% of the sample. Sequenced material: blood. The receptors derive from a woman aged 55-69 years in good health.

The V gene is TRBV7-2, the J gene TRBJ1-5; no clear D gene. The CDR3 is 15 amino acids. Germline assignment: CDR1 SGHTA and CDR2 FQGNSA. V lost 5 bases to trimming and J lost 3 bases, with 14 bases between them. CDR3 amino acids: CASSRRTEDNQPQHF. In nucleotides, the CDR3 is TGTGCCAGCAGCCGGAGGACGGAAGACAATCAGCCCCAGCATTTT.

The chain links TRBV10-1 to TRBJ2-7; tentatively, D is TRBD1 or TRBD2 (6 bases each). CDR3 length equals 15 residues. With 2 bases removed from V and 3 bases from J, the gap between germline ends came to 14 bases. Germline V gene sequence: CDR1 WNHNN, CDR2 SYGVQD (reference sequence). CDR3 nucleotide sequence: TGCGCCAGCAGTGAGAGGGGGGACCGATACTACGAGCAGTACTTC. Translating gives CASSERGDRYYEQYF.

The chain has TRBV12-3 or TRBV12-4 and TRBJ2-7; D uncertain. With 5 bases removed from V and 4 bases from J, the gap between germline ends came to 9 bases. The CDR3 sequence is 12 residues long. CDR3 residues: CASSDHGYEQYF. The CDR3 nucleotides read TGTGCCAGCAGTGATCACGGGTACGAGCAGTACTTC.

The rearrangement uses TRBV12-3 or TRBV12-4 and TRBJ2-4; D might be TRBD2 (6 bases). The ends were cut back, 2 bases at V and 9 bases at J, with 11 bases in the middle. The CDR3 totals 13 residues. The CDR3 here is CASSLYSGGIQYF. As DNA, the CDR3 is TGTGCCAGCAGTTTATATTCCGGGGGCATTCAGTACTTC.

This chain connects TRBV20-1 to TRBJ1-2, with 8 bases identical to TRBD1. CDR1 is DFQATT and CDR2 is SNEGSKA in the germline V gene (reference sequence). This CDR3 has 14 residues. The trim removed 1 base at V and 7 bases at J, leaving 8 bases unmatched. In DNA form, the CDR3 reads TGCAGTGCTAGAGCAGTGGACAGGGTGACTGGCTACACCTTC. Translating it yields CSARAVDRVTGYTF.

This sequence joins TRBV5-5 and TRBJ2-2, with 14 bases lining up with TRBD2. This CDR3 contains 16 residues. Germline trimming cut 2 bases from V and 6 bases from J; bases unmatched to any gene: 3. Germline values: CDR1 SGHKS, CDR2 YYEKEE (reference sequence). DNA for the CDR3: TGTGCCAGCAGCTTCAGACTAGCGGGAGGGCCCGGGGAGCTGTTTTTT. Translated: CASSFRLAGGPGELFF.

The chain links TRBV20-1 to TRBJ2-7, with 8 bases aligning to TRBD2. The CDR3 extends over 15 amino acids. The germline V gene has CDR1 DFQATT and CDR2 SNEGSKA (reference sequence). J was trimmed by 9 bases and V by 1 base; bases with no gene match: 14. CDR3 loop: CSARVNSLAGSLQYF. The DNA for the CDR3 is TGCAGTGCTAGAGTTAATAGTCTAGCGGGTTCTCTGCAGTACTTC.

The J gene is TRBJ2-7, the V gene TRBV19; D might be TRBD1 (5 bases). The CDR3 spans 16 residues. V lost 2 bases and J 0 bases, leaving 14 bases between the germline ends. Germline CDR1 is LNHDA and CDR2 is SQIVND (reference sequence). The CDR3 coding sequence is TGTGCCAGTAGTATAAGAGGACACAGGTTCTCCTACGAGCAGTACTTC. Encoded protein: CASSIRGHRFSYEQYF.

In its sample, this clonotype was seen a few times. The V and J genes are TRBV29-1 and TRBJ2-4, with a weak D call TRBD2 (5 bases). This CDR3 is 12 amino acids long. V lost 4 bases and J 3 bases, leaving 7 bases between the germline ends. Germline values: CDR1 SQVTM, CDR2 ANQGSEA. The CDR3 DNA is TGCAGCGTTGGTGAGGGCAAAAACATTCAGTACTTC. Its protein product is CSVGEGKNIQYF.

The CDR3 sequence: CSAATGLDEQFF. CDR3 sequence (DNA): TGCAGCGCTGCGACAGGGTTGGATGAGCAGTTCTTC. The V call is TRBV29-1, the J call TRBJ2-1; 7 bases are a match to TRBD1. Germline CDR1 reads SQVTM; CDR2 reads ANQGSEA. The CDR3 is made up of 12 amino acids. J lost 8 bases, V lost 7 bases, and 8 bases had no gene match.

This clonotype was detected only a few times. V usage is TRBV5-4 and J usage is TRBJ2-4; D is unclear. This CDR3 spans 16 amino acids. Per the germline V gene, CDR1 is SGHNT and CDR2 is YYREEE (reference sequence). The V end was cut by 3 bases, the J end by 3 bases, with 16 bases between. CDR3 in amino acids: CASSYGGAVYKNIQYF. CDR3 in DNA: TGTGCCAGCAGCTATGGCGGTGCCGTGTACAAAAACATTCAGTACTTC.

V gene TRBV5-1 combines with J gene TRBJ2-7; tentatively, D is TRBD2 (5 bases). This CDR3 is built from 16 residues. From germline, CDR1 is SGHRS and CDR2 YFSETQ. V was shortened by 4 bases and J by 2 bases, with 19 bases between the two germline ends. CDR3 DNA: TGCGCCAGCAGCCGAACTACACTAGTTTCGGCCTACGAGCAGTACTTC. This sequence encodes CASSRTTLVSAYEQYF.

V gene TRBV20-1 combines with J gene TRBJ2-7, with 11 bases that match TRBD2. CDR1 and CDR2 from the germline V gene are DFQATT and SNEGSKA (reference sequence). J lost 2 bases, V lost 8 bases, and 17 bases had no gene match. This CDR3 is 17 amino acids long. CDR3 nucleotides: TGCAGTACTAAGCTCTCCGGGACTAGCGGACTCGCCTACGAGCAGTACTTC. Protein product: CSTKLSGTSGLAYEQYF.

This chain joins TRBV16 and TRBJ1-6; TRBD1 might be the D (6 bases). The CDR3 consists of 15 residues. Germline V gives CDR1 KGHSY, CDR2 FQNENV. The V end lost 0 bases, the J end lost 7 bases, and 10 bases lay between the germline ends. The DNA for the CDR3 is TGTGCCAGCAGCCAATCGCAGGGGTTCAATTCACCCCTCCACTTT. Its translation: CASSQSQGFNSPLHF.

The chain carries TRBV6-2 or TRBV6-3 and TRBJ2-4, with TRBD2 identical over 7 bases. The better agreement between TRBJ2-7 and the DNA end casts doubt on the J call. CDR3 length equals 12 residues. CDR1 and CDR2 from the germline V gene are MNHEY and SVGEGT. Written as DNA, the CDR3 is TGTGCCAGCAGTTACTGGACTAGCGAGCAGTACTTC. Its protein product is CASSYWTSEQYF.

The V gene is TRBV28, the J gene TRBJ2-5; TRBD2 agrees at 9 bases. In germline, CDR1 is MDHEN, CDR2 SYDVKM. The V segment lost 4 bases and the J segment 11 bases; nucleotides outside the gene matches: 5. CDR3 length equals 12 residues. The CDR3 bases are TGTGCCAGCAGTTGGCCTAGCGGGGAGCAGTACTTC. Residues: CASSWPSGEQYF.

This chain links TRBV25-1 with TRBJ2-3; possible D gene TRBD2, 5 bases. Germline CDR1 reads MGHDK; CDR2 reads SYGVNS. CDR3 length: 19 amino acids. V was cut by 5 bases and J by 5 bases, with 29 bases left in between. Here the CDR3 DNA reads TGTGCCAGCAGTCTAACCCCTCAAGCAAGGAGGACTGGGTTAGATACGCAGTATTTT. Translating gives CASSLTPQARRTGLDTQYF.

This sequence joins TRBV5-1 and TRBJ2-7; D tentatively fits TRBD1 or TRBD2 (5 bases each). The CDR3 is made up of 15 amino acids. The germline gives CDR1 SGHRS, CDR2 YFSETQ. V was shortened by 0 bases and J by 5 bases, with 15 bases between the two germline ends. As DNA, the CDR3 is TGCGCCAGCAGCTTGGAAGGGACCCCGCCTAACGAGCAGTACTTC. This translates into CASSLEGTPPNEQYF.